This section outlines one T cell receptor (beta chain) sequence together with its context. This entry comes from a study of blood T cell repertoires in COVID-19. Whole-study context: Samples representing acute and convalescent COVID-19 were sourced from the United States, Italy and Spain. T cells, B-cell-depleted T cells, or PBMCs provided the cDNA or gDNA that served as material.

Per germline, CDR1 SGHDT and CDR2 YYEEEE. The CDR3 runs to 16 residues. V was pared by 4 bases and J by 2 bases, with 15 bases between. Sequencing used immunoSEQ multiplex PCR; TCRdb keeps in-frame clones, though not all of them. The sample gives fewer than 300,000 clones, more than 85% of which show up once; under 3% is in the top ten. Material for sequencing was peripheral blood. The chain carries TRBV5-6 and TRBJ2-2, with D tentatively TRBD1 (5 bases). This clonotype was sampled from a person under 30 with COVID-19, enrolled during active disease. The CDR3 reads CASSTLQEQNTGELFF. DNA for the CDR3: TGTGCCAGCAGCACCCTACAGGAACAAAACACCGGGGAGCTGTTTTTT.